The clone carrying this T cell receptor (beta chain) has at least ten counts. As yet, its antigen is unknown. The data derive from a study of T cell repertoires in cytomegalovirus infection. Notes on the study in general: HLA-C-restricted CMV clonotypes gave the most frequent clonotype in two of eight donors.

TCRdb independently ran MiXCR on the reads; one entry per CDR3 protein. The sample carries around 100,000 distinct CDR3 sequences, about 9.5% recorded once. The CDR3 runs to 16 residues. Germline V gene data show CDR1 as SGHNT and CDR2 as YYREEE (reference sequence). V gave up 2 bases and J gave up 7 bases, with 19 bases separating them. The clonotype originates from a human donor in good health (CMV status not recorded). Some clones in this sample may be carry-over from other donors' samples. Sequenced sample: PBMCs, sequenced either directly or after in vitro stimulation (not recorded which). The chain has TRBV5-4 and TRBJ2-1; D may match TRBD1 or TRBD2 (6 bases each). CDR3 nucleotide sequence: TGTGCCAGCAGCTTAGGTGGGGGCCTTGGACTAAATGAGCAGTTCTTC. Translation: CASSLGGGLGLNEQFF.